This T cell receptor (beta chain) was found in a study of CD8+CD57+ T cells in acquired aplastic anemia. About the study: An average of 3.2 ug of DNA was obtained from sorted CD4+ and CD8+ cells.

Germline lookup yields CDR1 SNHLY and CDR2 FYNNEI. Trimming shortened V by 7 bases and J by 5 bases, and 15 bases separated the two germline ends. CDR3 length equals 14 residues. This clonotype was recorded at least ten times. CDR3 and TCR beta VDJ profiling relied on a genomic DNA template. Each CDR3 protein is one row after TCRdb ran MiXCR on the reads. This sample has about 180,000 distinct CDR3 sequences, with roughly 50% found just once. CD8+CD57+ cell expansion, shown by flow cytometry, had occurred in the patients selected for sequencing. Every patient was diagnosed with severe acquired aplastic anemia.

The chain links TRBV2 to TRBJ1-5, with D possibly TRBD1 on 5 matching bases. The source is a human donor with aplastic anemia. The material sequenced was sorted CD4+, CD8+, or CD8+CD57+ T cells (not recorded which) from PBMCs. The DNA of the CDR3 is TGTGCCAGCACTGACGGCGGGGCCCATCAGCCCCAGCATTTT. Its translation: CASTDGGAHQPQHF.